This TCR beta chain comes out of a study of cytomegalovirus exposure and HLA in healthy donors. The PCR had 60 Vbeta and 13 Jbeta primers. Some clones are missing from TCRdb's copy, which holds only in-frame ones; the method was immunoSEQ multiplex PCR. Here the sample spans about 97,000 clones, roughly 83% being singletons. General study results and limits: A few chains tied to CMV proved CMV antigen-specific in vitro. Most likely, a cluster of highly shared sequence variants arose as a sequencing artifact.

Points on this clone: Its antigen is as yet unknown.

The sequence came from a man aged 40-55 years in good health and CMV-seronegative. Sequenced material: PBMCs.

CDR3 sequence: CASREAGGNLYEQYF. CDR3 bases: TGTGCCAGTAGAGAAGCAGGGGGCAATCTGTACGAGCAGTACTTC. The chain has TRBV19 and TRBJ2-7; 8 positions agree with TRBD1. The CDR3 has 15 residues. Germline CDR1 reads LNHDA; CDR2 reads SQIVND (reference sequence). V trimming: 6 bases; J trimming: 4 bases; junction bases outside the gene matches: 11.